This T cell receptor beta chain appears in the sequencing data of a study of blood T cell repertoires in COVID-19. The method was immunoSEQ multiplex PCR; TCRdb's version includes in-frame clones alone and lacks a portion of them. The sample has approximately 220,000 clones; approximately 83% are singletons. The J segment lost 9 bases and the V segment lost 0 bases, leaving 8 bases of the junction unmatched. This CDR3 has 15 residues. Germline CDR1 is SEHNR and CDR2 is FQNEAQ (reference sequence). The receptor's source is a woman in her thirties who had recovered from COVID-19. Input material: peripheral blood. V is TRBV7-9 and J is TRBJ2-1; 7 bases map to TRBD2. CDR3 residues: CASSLASAGVGEQFF. For the CDR3, the DNA is TGTGCCAGCAGCTTAGCGAGTGCGGGAGTCGGTGAGCAGTTCTTC.